The clone carrying this TCR beta chain appeared a single time. This sample was taken from a study of shared clonotypes between healthy human individuals. CDR1 LNHNV and CDR2 YYDKDF come from the germline V gene (reference sequence). The CDR3 sequence is 16 residues long. Trimming removed 3 bases from V and 9 bases from J; junction bases left unmatched: 12. The assay was immunoSEQ multiplex PCR, and TCRdb's table has in-frame clones only and misses some. The sample has 2.3 million or so clones, about 92% seen once. The sample consisted of naive CD4+ T cells from PBMCs. Regarding subset: CD45RA+ positively selected. The sequence was obtained from a man younger than 35 in good health. Some clones in this sample may be carry-over from other donors' samples. This chain joins TRBV15 and TRBJ1-3; the match to TRBD1 covers 9 bases. The CDR3 nucleotides read TGTGCCACCAGCAGGGACAGGGGCGATGGGTCAAGCACCATATATTTT. It yields the protein CATSRDRGDGSSTIYF.